These T cell receptor beta chains were read from a single sample in a study of monozygotic twins with cystic fibrosis. Profiling relied on immunoSEQ multiplex PCR, and the TCRdb table lists in-frame clones only, not all of them. The sample yields 30,000 to 40,000 clones, 90% to 95% seen once. The sample comprised blood. Receptor source: a boy younger than 10 with cystic fibrosis. The CDR3 runs from the conserved cysteine through the conserved F or W. Fields, in order: V gene, clone size, D gene, J gene, CDR3 DNA, CDR3 protein. The D gene is left open where the match is weak. Clone sizes are given selectively: once, few, many, or a class where the clone is expanded.

>TRBV25-1|.|TRBD1|TRBJ1-3
TGTGCCAGCAGTGAATGGACAGGGGGAAACACCATATATTTT
CASSEWTGGNTIYF
>TRBV11-3|once|TRBD1|TRBJ1-2
TGTGCCAGCAGCCCCGCTGGTACAGGGACAGGCGGCTACACCTTC
CASSPAGTGTGGYTF
>TRBV5-6|.|.|TRBJ1-2
TGTGCCAGCAGCTTTGAGGGGGTCTATGGCTACACCTTC
CASSFEGVYGYTF
>TRBV7-9|.|TRBD2|TRBJ2-1
TGTGCCAGCAGCCCCGGGACTAGCGGGGCCAATGAGCAGTTCTTC
CASSPGTSGANEQFF
>TRBV9|.|.|TRBJ1-1
TGTGCCAGCAGCGTGATAACGGGGGCTGAAGCTTTCTTT
CASSVITGAEAFF
>TRBV10-3|.|.|TRBJ1-3
TGTGCCATCAGTGAGGGGGCCGGACACTCTGGAAACACCATATATTTT
CAISEGAGHSGNTIYF
>TRBV9|.|.|TRBJ2-7
TGTGCCAGCAGCGTAACGGGGCAGACCTACGAGCAGTACTTC
CASSVTGQTYEQYF
>TRBV6-6|.|.|TRBJ1-2
TGTGCCAGCAGTTACTCGACGTCGTACGGCCGCTATGGCTACACCTTC
CASSYSTSYGRYGYTF
>TRBV18|.|.|TRBJ1-4
TGTGCCAGCTCACCACTGGGCGAGGTGGGAAAACTGTTTTTT
CASSPLGEVGKLFF
>TRBV4-3|.|TRBD1|TRBJ1-1
TGCGCCAGCAGTTACCGGACAGGGGGCTCCACTGAAGCTTTCTTT
CASSYRTGGSTEAFF
>TRBV25-1|.|.|TRBJ2-3
TGTGCCAGCAGCCCCCGGGGGGCGGGATCCACAGATACGCAGTATTTT
CASSPRGAGSTDTQYF
>TRBV7-9|.|.|TRBJ1-2
TGTGCCAGCAGCTTAGACGTCGGAACTAACTATGGCTACACCTTC
CASSLDVGTNYGYTF
>TRBV14|few|.|TRBJ1-2
TGTGCCAGCAGCCAAGAGATTAGGCATGGCTACACCTTC
CASSQEIRHGYTF
>TRBV10-3|.|TRBD2|TRBJ2-3
TGTGCCATCAGTGATTTCCTAGCGGGGGGCAGCCCGGGCACAGATACGCAGTATTTT
CAISDFLAGGSPGTDTQYF
>TRBV29-1|.|.|TRBJ2-1
TGCAGCGTTGAAGTCGGCGTTGATGAGCAGTTCTTC
CSVEVGVDEQFF
>TRBV6-5|.|TRBD1|TRBJ1-1
TGTGCCAGCAGCGGGGGACAGCCCTTGAACACTGAAGCTTTCTTT
CASSGGQPLNTEAFF
>TRBV27|.|TRBD2|TRBJ2-1
TGTGCCAGCAGTCCTGGACTAGCGTTTTACAATGAGCAGTTCTTC
CASSPGLAFYNEQFF
>TRBV5-5|.|.|TRBJ1-2
TGTGCCAGCAGCCTCGGACCGATCAGCACCTTC
CASSLGPISTF
>TRBV19|few|.|TRBJ1-1
TGTGCCAGTACCGAAAGTACCAGTCGGATGAACACTGAAGCTTTCTTT
CASTESTSRMNTEAFF
>TRBV7-2|.|TRBD1|TRBJ1-6
TGTGCCAGCAGCACGGACAGGGGGATGTCTCCCCTCCACTTT
CASSTDRGMSPLHF
>TRBV7-9|.|.|TRBJ2-2
TGTGCCAGCAGCTTAGAGGCGACCGGGGAGCTGTTTTTT
CASSLEATGELFF
>TRBV10-2|.|TRBD1|TRBJ1-2
TGCGCCAGCTCGACAGGGGGCGGCTACACCTTC
CASSTGGGYTF
>TRBV11-2|.|.|TRBJ1-1
TGTGCCAGCAGCTTACTACAGGCGGGAAACACTGAAGCTTTCTTT
CASSLLQAGNTEAFF
>TRBV7-3|.|TRBD2|TRBJ2-1
TGTGCCAGCAGCGACCTAGCGGGGGCCTACAATGAGCAGTTCTTC
CASSDLAGAYNEQFF
>TRBV6-1|once|.|TRBJ2-7
TGTGCCAGCAGTGAGGTTGAGGCGGAAGTCTACGAGCAGTACTTC
CASSEVEAEVYEQYF
>TRBV27|.|.|TRBJ2-7
TGTGCCAGCAGTTTATCGGTCGACTGGGACCTAGGTAGGACTAACGAGCAGTACTTC
CASSLSVDWDLGRTNEQYF
>TRBV9|.|TRBD2|TRBJ2-3
TGTGCCAGCAGCCCAGGCGGAGCGGGGTTTCCAGATACGCAGTATTTT
CASSPGGAGFPDTQYF
>TRBV19|.|TRBD1|TRBJ2-5
TGTGCCAGTAGCGTAGGGACAGAGGGGCTAGAGACCCAGTACTTC
CASSVGTEGLETQYF
>TRBV5-1|.|TRBD1|TRBJ2-1
TGCGCCAGCAGCTTCAACCGGGACAGCAACAATGAGCAGTTCTTC
CASSFNRDSNNEQFF
>TRBV7-2|once|.|TRBJ1-3
TGTGCCAGCAGCTTAAACGGAGTCGCCGGCTCTGGAAACACCATATATTTT
CASSLNGVAGSGNTIYF
>TRBV4-1|few|.|TRBJ2-7
TGCGCCAGCAGCCAAGACAGGGGCGAGCAGTACTTC
CASSQDRGEQYF
>TRBV4-2|.|TRBD2|TRBJ2-3
TGTGCCAGCAGCCAAGGGACTAGCGGGGGCCCCTCTACGCAGTATTTT
CASSQGTSGGPSTQYF
>TRBV25-1|.|.|TRBJ1-1
TGTGCCAGCAGTGAATGGATGGGCGCGGAAGCTTTCTTT
CASSEWMGAEAFF
>TRBV6-1|.|TRBD1|TRBJ1-2
TGTGCCAGCAGCCCGGGACAGGAATATGGCTACACCTTC
CASSPGQEYGYTF
>TRBV2|.|.|TRBJ2-5
TGTGCCAGCAGTCAGGACGGGCAGGAGACCCAGTACTTC
CASSQDGQETQYF
>TRBV7-8|.|.|TRBJ2-3
TGTGCCAGCAGCTCCCTAGAGTCTACGCAGTATTTT
CASSSLESTQYF
>TRBV19|.|.|TRBJ2-3
TGTGCCAGTAGCCGAAAGTTCCCAGATACGCAGTATTTT
CASSRKFPDTQYF
>TRBV6-6|once|.|TRBJ2-3
TGTGCCAGCAGACCCTGGGGGCCCGGCACAGATACGCAGTATTTT
CASRPWGPGTDTQYF
>TRBV11-3|.|TRBD1|TRBJ1-1
TGTGCCAGCAGCTTAGATCGATGGGGACAGGGTAACACTGAAGCTTTCTTT
CASSLDRWGQGNTEAFF
>TRBV5-1|.|.|TRBJ1-5
TGCGCCAGCAGCTTGGGACAGGACAATCAGCCCCAGCATTTT
CASSLGQDNQPQHF
>TRBV18|.|.|TRBJ2-7
TGTGCCAGCTCACCACCGAGCAGCTCCGAGCAGTACTTC
CASSPPSSSEQYF
>TRBV7-9|.|TRBD1|TRBJ1-1
TGTGCCAGCAGTTCTGGTAAGGGACAGGGGGCCGGAGAAGCTTTCTTT
CASSSGKGQGAGEAFF
>TRBV7-3|.|.|TRBJ1-1
TGTGCCAGCACCCCTGGCAGGGCCACTGAAGCTTTCTTT
CASTPGRATEAFF
>TRBV27|.|.|TRBJ2-7
TGTGCCAGCAGTTTGTGGGGGGAAGGAACCTACGAGCAGTACTTC
CASSLWGEGTYEQYF
>TRBV19|.|.|TRBJ1-1
TGTGCCAGTAGTATCCCAGGGAGACTTGAAGCTTTCTTT
CASSIPGRLEAFF
>TRBV6-5|once|TRBD1|TRBJ1-5
TGTGCCAGCACCCCGGGACAGGGAGGCAATCAGCCCCAGCATTTT
CASTPGQGGNQPQHF
>TRBV4-3|.|.|TRBJ1-2
TGCGCCAGCAGCCAAGACGGGTATGGCTACACCTTC
CASSQDGYGYTF
>TRBV4-2|.|TRBD1|TRBJ2-7
TGTGCCAGCAGCCATACAGGGGGCGAGCAGTACTTC
CASSHTGGEQYF
>TRBV9|.|TRBD2|TRBJ2-7
TGTGCCAGCAGCGCATCCGGGACTAGCGGGCTATCAAATCGCGAGCAGTACTTC
CASSASGTSGLSNREQYF
>TRBV13|.|.|TRBJ2-7
TGTGCCAGCAGCTTAGCACAGAGCTACGAGCAGTACTTC
CASSLAQSYEQYF
>TRBV19|.|.|TRBJ1-6
TGTGCCAGTAGTATAGATTTCGGGGTCTCATATAATTCACCCCTCCACTTT
CASSIDFGVSYNSPLHF
>TRBV7-3|.|.|TRBJ2-3
TGTGCCAGCAGCACCACAGATACGCAGTATTTT
CASSTTDTQYF
>TRBV6-1|.|TRBD1|TRBJ1-1
TGTGCCAGCAGTGACCCGGGACAGCTAAACACTGAAGCTTTCTTT
CASSDPGQLNTEAFF
>TRBV25-1|.|.|TRBJ1-6
TGTGCCAGCAGTGACTGGGAGGGGTTCAGTTCACCCCTCCACTTT
CASSDWEGFSSPLHF
>TRBV10-1|.|.|TRBJ2-3
TGCGCCAGCAGTGACCGGGACTTTGGAGCAGATACGCAGTATTTT
CASSDRDFGADTQYF
>TRBV29-1|.|.|TRBJ1-1
TGCAGCGTTAAGGGGAACACTGAAGCTTTCTTT
CSVKGNTEAFF
>TRBV7-8|.|.|TRBJ2-2
TGTGCCAGCAGCGGCAACAGGGACCTCGGGGAGCTGTTTTTT
CASSGNRDLGELFF
>TRBV9|.|.|TRBJ1-3
TGTGCCAGCAGCGTAGGGTACAGCAAGTCTGGAAACACCATATATTTT
CASSVGYSKSGNTIYF
>TRBV9|once|TRBD1|TRBJ1-5
TGTGCCAGCAGCGTCGGGACAGACAATCAGCCCCAGCATTTT
CASSVGTDNQPQHF
>TRBV10-2|once|TRBD1|TRBJ1-2
TGCGCCAGCAGTTCGACAGGGGGAGATGGCTACACCTTC
CASSSTGGDGYTF